These T cell receptor beta chains were read from a single sample in a study of Graves' ophthalmopathy and Graves' hyperthyroidism. TCRdb analysed the multiplex PCR reads with MiXCR anew, one entry per CDR3 protein. The sample yields some 350,000 distinct CDR3 sequences, about a sixth seen once. Input material: peripheral blood. The receptors here all came from an adult woman with stable Graves' hyperthyroidism. CDR3s include the opening cysteine and the closing phenylalanine or tryptophan. The D gene is left open where the match is weak. Clone size, where shown, is once, few, many, or a class for clones that have expanded.

j_gene: TRBJ2-7
abundance: -
d_gene: TRBD2
v_gene: TRBV29-1
CDR3nt: TGCAGCGTTCCAGCGGGAGGCTACGAGCAGTACTTC
CDR3aa: CSVPAGGYEQYF

j_gene: TRBJ1-2
abundance: many
d_gene: TRBD1
v_gene: TRBV10-3
CDR3nt: TGTGCCATCAGCGATCAGGGGGTAGGCTATGGCTACACCTTC
CDR3aa: CAISDQGVGYGYTF

j_gene: TRBJ2-2
abundance: many
d_gene: -
v_gene: TRBV12-3/TRBV12-4
CDR3nt: TGTGCCAGCAGTTTACGCCCTAGGGGGGAGCTGTTTTTT
CDR3aa: CASSLRPRGELFF

j_gene: TRBJ2-5
abundance: many
d_gene: -
v_gene: TRBV20-1
CDR3nt: TGCAGTGCTAGCGGACCCACCCAGTACTTC
CDR3aa: CSASGPTQYF

j_gene: TRBJ1-2
abundance: few
d_gene: TRBD1
v_gene: TRBV6-1
CDR3nt: TGTGCCAGCAGTCCATCCGGGACAGGGAGAGGAGGCTACACCTTC
CDR3aa: CASSPSGTGRGGYTF

j_gene: TRBJ2-7
abundance: many
d_gene: -
v_gene: TRBV28
CDR3nt: TGTGCCAGCAGCGGACAGAGCCCCTACGAGCAGTACTTC
CDR3aa: CASSGQSPYEQYF

j_gene: TRBJ2-7
abundance: many
d_gene: TRBD2
v_gene: TRBV12-3/TRBV12-4
CDR3nt: TGTGCCAGCAGTCGAAAACGGGAGGGAACCTACGAGCAGTACTTC
CDR3aa: CASSRKREGTYEQYF

j_gene: TRBJ2-7
abundance: -
d_gene: -
v_gene: TRBV6-2/TRBV6-3
CDR3nt: TGTGCCAGCAAGGAGTATCCGATCTCCTACGAGCAGTACTTC
CDR3aa: CASKEYPISYEQYF

j_gene: TRBJ2-7
abundance: many
d_gene: TRBD1
v_gene: TRBV5-1
CDR3nt: TGCGCCAGCAGCTTAGGTATTGACAGGGGGGTCTACGAGCAGTACTTC
CDR3aa: CASSLGIDRGVYEQYF

j_gene: TRBJ2-4
abundance: many
d_gene: TRBD2
v_gene: TRBV7-8
CDR3nt: TGTGCCAGCAGCCCCTCAAGCGGGAGAAACATTCAGTACTTC
CDR3aa: CASSPSSGRNIQYF

j_gene: TRBJ1-5
abundance: many
d_gene: TRBD1
v_gene: TRBV30
CDR3nt: TGTGCCTGGCAGACAGGGGCGCTGAGCCAGCCCCAGCATTTT
CDR3aa: CAWQTGALSQPQHF

j_gene: TRBJ2-7
abundance: many
d_gene: TRBD1
v_gene: TRBV11-1
CDR3nt: TGTGCCAGCAGCACAGGGGCAGGTTTTTTCGAGCAGTACTTC
CDR3aa: CASSTGAGFFEQYF

j_gene: TRBJ2-7
abundance: many
d_gene: TRBD1
v_gene: TRBV27
CDR3nt: TGTGCCAGCAGTCAGACAGGGACCCCCCCCTACGAGCAGTACTTC
CDR3aa: CASSQTGTPPYEQYF

j_gene: TRBJ2-4
abundance: many
d_gene: -
v_gene: TRBV27
CDR3nt: TGTGCCAGCAGTCAACCCACAATTACAAACATTCAGTACTTC
CDR3aa: CASSQPTITNIQYF

j_gene: TRBJ2-5
abundance: many
d_gene: -
v_gene: TRBV6-5
CDR3nt: TGTGCCAGCAGTCCTTACAGAAGCCAAGAGACCCAGTACTTC
CDR3aa: CASSPYRSQETQYF

j_gene: TRBJ2-7
abundance: -
d_gene: TRBD2
v_gene: TRBV12-3/TRBV12-4
CDR3nt: TGTGCCAGCAGTTATGGTTACGGACTAGCGGGAGGTGTCTACGAGCAGTACTTC
CDR3aa: CASSYGYGLAGGVYEQYF

j_gene: TRBJ2-7
abundance: many
d_gene: -
v_gene: TRBV6-1
CDR3nt: TGTGCCAGCAGCTCCGACACGGAGGGACTCTACGAGCAGTACTTC
CDR3aa: CASSSDTEGLYEQYF

j_gene: TRBJ2-7
abundance: -
d_gene: TRBD1
v_gene: TRBV4-2
CDR3nt: TGTGCCAGCAGCCAACTACGAGGACAGGGGGGTTACGAGCAGTACTTC
CDR3aa: CASSQLRGQGGYEQYF

j_gene: TRBJ1-2
abundance: many
d_gene: TRBD1
v_gene: TRBV20-1
CDR3nt: TGCAGTGCAGGACAGGGGGTTGGGTATGGCTACACCTTC
CDR3aa: CSAGQGVGYGYTF

j_gene: TRBJ1-1
abundance: many
d_gene: -
v_gene: TRBV12-3/TRBV12-4
CDR3nt: TGTGCCAGCAGTTTGGAGGTTACCACTGAAGCTTTCTTT
CDR3aa: CASSLEVTTEAFF

j_gene: TRBJ2-7
abundance: many
d_gene: TRBD2
v_gene: TRBV5-1
CDR3nt: TGCGCCAGCAGGCGGACTAGCGGGAGGATCTACGAGCAGTACTTC
CDR3aa: CASRRTSGRIYEQYF

j_gene: TRBJ1-5
abundance: -
d_gene: -
v_gene: TRBV6-2/TRBV6-3
CDR3nt: TGTGCCAGCAGCCGCTTCCGGGACAACAATCAGCCCCAGCATTTT
CDR3aa: CASSRFRDNNQPQHF

j_gene: TRBJ2-2
abundance: many
d_gene: -
v_gene: TRBV6-1
CDR3nt: TGTGCCAGCGGGGGTCTTGCGGAGAACACCGGGGAGCTGTTTTTT
CDR3aa: CASGGLAENTGELFF

j_gene: TRBJ2-5
abundance: many
d_gene: -
v_gene: TRBV30
CDR3nt: TGTGCCTGGAGGCCCCCCCAGACATTTACCCAGTACTTC
CDR3aa: CAWRPPQTFTQYF